The clone carrying this T cell receptor beta chain appeared many times. Its target is unknown. The data derive from a study of breast tumors, draining lymph nodes, adjacent tissues. Regarding the study as a whole: Tumors had less TCR diversity than lymph nodes, more than nontumor tissue.

TCRdb reprocessed the multiplex PCR reads with MiXCR, giving one entry per CDR3 protein. The repertoire includes approximately 40,000 distinct CDR3 sequences, roughly 36% of them detected once, and approximately 10% sits in the top ten. The CDR3 is made up of 16 amino acids. Trimming cost V 4 bases and J 1 base; bases outside gene matches: 5. The V gene's germline CDR1 is ENHRY and CDR2 SYGVKD. The gene calls are TRBV10-3 and TRBJ2-7; 12 bases are shared with TRBD2. Material: breast tumor tissue. This sequence originates from a female donor with breast cancer. Some clones in this sample may be carry-over from other donors' samples. CDR3 in amino acids: CAISGSGTSGSYEQYF. CDR3 sequence (DNA): TGTGCCATCAGTGGGTCCGGGACTAGCGGGTCCTACGAGCAGTACTTC.